Below are 24 T cell receptor beta chains sequenced from a single sample in a study of human T cells and chemical hapten exposure. TCRdb independently ran MiXCR on the RACE reads; one entry per CDR3 protein. The sample comprises 110,000 to 150,000 distinct CDR3 sequences, roughly 10% of which are singletons, and 1.1% to 1.5% rests with the top ten. Time point described: patch test 2, 6 weeks after DPC sensitization. Noted treatment: therapeutic diphenylcyclopropenone sensitization with weekly scalp DPC. The sequenced sample was whole blood, obtained in connection with sensitization to the hapten diphenylcyclopropenone (DPC). The receptors were sampled from a woman aged 45 to 65 with alopecia areata. Some clones in this sample may be carry-over from other donors' samples.

The sample holds a few counts of this clonotype. The chain employs TRBV7-3 and TRBJ2-5; D might be TRBD1 (5 bases). V dropped 2 bases and J dropped 5 bases, with 12 bases sitting between them. The V gene's germline CDR1 is SGHTA and CDR2 FQGTGA. The CDR3 length is 14 residues. The CDR3 sequence: CASSLGPNRETQYF. For the CDR3, the DNA is TGTGCCAGCAGCTTAGGGCCAAACAGGGAGACCCAGTACTTC.

The chain has TRBV6-5 and TRBJ1-2; D may be TRBD1 (6 bases). Germline V CDR1 and CDR2: MNHEY, SVGAGI. V dropped 6 bases and J dropped 3 bases, with 14 bases sitting between them. The CDR3 is made up of 14 amino acids. The DNA of the CDR3 is TGTGCCAGCAGGGGTGGACAGCCGGACTATGGCTACACCTTC. This translates into CASRGGQPDYGYTF.

Only a few counts were recorded for this clonotype. The rearrangement joins TRBV20-1 to TRBJ2-5; D remains unclear. V lost 0 bases and J 0 bases, leaving 5 bases between the germline ends. CDR1 DFQATT and CDR2 SNEGSKA come from the germline V gene (reference sequence). The CDR3 length is 13 residues. The CDR3 is CSARDSHQETQYF. The CDR3 DNA sequence: TGCAGTGCTAGAGATTCACACCAAGAGACCCAGTACTTC.

This clonotype has just a few counts. The V call is TRBV5-5, the J call TRBJ2-7; 9 nucleotides align to TRBD1. V lost 0 bases and J lost 3; bases outside the gene matches: 4. The CDR3 is made up of 15 amino acids. From germline, CDR1 is SGHKS and CDR2 YYEKEE (reference sequence). The DNA of the CDR3 is TGTGCCAGCAGCTTGGCCCCGACAGGGGGCTACGAGCAGTACTTC. Protein sequence: CASSLAPTGGYEQYF.

In this sample, this clonotype turned up many times. The rearrangement uses TRBV3-1 and TRBJ2-7, with 9 positions matching TRBD2. V was pared by 4 bases and J by 5 bases, with 3 bases of the junction left unmatched. CDR3 length equals 13 residues. Per the germline V gene, CDR1 is LGHDT and CDR2 is YNNKEL (reference sequence). In DNA form, the CDR3 reads TGTGCCAGCAGCCGTAGCGGGAGCAACGAGCAGTACTTC. Translated: CASSRSGSNEQYF.

This clonotype has at least ten counts. The chain carries TRBV6-1 and TRBJ1-4; D is uncertain. CDR1 is MNHNS and CDR2 is SASEGT in the germline V gene. CDR3 length equals 17 residues. V dropped 7 bases and J dropped 0 bases, with 18 bases sitting between them. The CDR3 is CASKLNPYSATNEKLFF. The CDR3 bases are TGTGCCAGCAAACTGAACCCCTACAGTGCAACTAATGAAAAACTGTTTTTT.

The rearrangement links TRBV29-1 to TRBJ2-2; no definite D call. The CDR3 consists of 10 residues. Deletions cut 7 bases from V and 6 bases from J, with 6 bases between. Germline-derived CDR1 and CDR2 are SQVTM and ANQGSEA. The DNA of the CDR3 is TGCAGCGCCGGCTCCGGGGAGCTGTTTTTT. Translation: CSAGSGELFF.

This clonotype showed up just a few times. V is TRBV7-9 and J is TRBJ2-7, with D hard to call. CDR1 is SEHNR, CDR2 FQNEAQ, per germline (reference sequence). Trimming shortened V by 8 bases and J by 10 bases, and 12 bases separated the two germline ends. This CDR3 is 10 amino acids long. CDR3 coding DNA: TGTGCCAGCGGAGACACGAACCAGTACTTC. Residues: CASGDTNQYF.

The chain combines TRBV5-5 with TRBJ1-6; 7 bases map to TRBD1. This CDR3 has 14 amino acids. With 6 bases clipped from V and 6 bases from J, the junction kept 6 bases outside the gene matches. Looked up from germline, CDR1 is SGHKS and CDR2 is YYEKEE (reference sequence). This CDR3 reads CASTTQGTNSPLHF. The CDR3 nucleotides read TGTGCCAGCACCACACAGGGGACTAATTCACCCCTCCACTTT.

This chain uses TRBV20-1 with TRBJ2-7; tentatively, D is TRBD1 or TRBD2 (5 bases each). The CDR3 length is 17 residues. Germline-derived CDR1 and CDR2 are DFQATT and SNEGSKA (reference sequence). V was cut by 0 bases and J by 0 bases, with 18 bases left in between. CDR3 in amino acids: CSARDSPRDLISYEQYF. CDR3 DNA: TGCAGTGCTAGAGATAGCCCCCGGGACCTCATCTCCTACGAGCAGTACTTC.

In this sample, this clonotype turned up a few times. The CDR3 coding sequence is TGTGCCAGCAGCCTTAACAAAGGGGCGGGAGGGAATGAGCAGTTCTTC. The encoded protein is CASSLNKGAGGNEQFF. J is TRBJ2-1 and V is TRBV4-2; 9 nucleotides align to TRBD2. Trimming at V came to 4 bases and at J to 7 bases, leaving 11 bases not matched to a gene. Germline V gene data show CDR1 as LGHNA and CDR2 as YNFKEQ. The CDR3 contains 16 residues.

There are many counts of this clonotype. The chain recombines TRBV6-6 with TRBJ2-7; maybe TRBD1 (5 bases). CDR3 length: 14 amino acids. Germline CDR1 reads MNHNY; CDR2 reads SVGAGI (reference sequence). V was clipped by 5 bases and J by 0 bases, with 11 bases between them. The CDR3 DNA reads TGTGCCAGCAGTAACCCAGGGTCCTCCTACGAGCAGTACTTC. The encoded protein is CASSNPGSSYEQYF.

This clonotype was found many times. V is TRBV7-6 and J is TRBJ2-2, with 12 bases lining up with TRBD2. J gave up 5 bases and V 6 bases, and 13 bases lay outside the gene matches. CDR1 SGHVS and CDR2 FNYEAQ come from the germline V gene. This CDR3 has 18 residues. As DNA, the CDR3 is TGTGCCAGCAGTCAACGACCCCTAGCGGGAGGGTATACCGGGGAGCTGTTTTTT. Translating it yields CASSQRPLAGGYTGELFF.

V is TRBV28 and J is TRBJ1-2; D not resolved. The germline V and J ends were trimmed by 6 bases and 8 bases, with 13 bases remaining between them. The CDR3 has 12 residues. CDR1 and CDR2 (germline): MDHEN, SYDVKM. In nucleotides, the CDR3 is TGTGCCAGCAGCCTATACTCAAGGGGCTACACCTTC. This translates into CASSLYSRGYTF.

There are a few counts of this clonotype. This chain connects TRBV28 to TRBJ2-7, with D perhaps matching TRBD1 (5 bases). Germline lookup yields CDR1 MDHEN and CDR2 SYDVKM. The CDR3 runs 15 residues. The V gene lost 6 bases and the J gene lost 1 base, with 16 bases spanning the gap. The CDR3 here is CASSPGAGKSYEQYF. The CDR3 bases are TGTGCCAGCAGCCCTGGGGCAGGCAAGTCCTACGAGCAGTACTTC.

The chain has TRBV20-1 and TRBJ2-7, with 14 bases lining up with TRBD2. The CDR3 is 16 amino acids. V lost 3 bases, J lost 7 bases, and 11 bases stayed unmatched. CDR1 DFQATT and CDR2 SNEGSKA come from the germline V gene (reference sequence). The CDR3 sequence is CSASDRGLAGVGEQYF. CDR3 DNA sequence: TGCAGTGCTAGTGACCGGGGACTAGCGGGAGTTGGTGAGCAGTACTTC.

This chain uses TRBV20-1 with TRBJ2-1, with D perhaps matching TRBD1 (5 bases). V lost 6 bases to trimming and J lost 4 bases, with 16 bases between them. The CDR3 loop spans 14 amino acids. Germline assignment: CDR1 DFQATT and CDR2 SNEGSKA (reference sequence). The CDR3 spells CSAGQGSWYNEQFF. CDR3 coding DNA: TGCAGTGCGGGGCAGGGTAGTTGGTACAATGAGCAGTTCTTC.

The V and J genes are TRBV20-1 and TRBJ2-3, with 7 bases that match TRBD2. Looked up from germline, CDR1 is DFQATT and CDR2 is SNEGSKA (reference sequence). Trimming took 2 bases from V and 3 from J; bases not matched to a gene: 5. The CDR3 totals 14 residues. The CDR3 DNA sequence: TGCAGTGCTAGATTAACCGGGAGGACAGATACGCAGTATTTT. This gives the protein CSARLTGRTDTQYF.

There are many counts of this clonotype. The chain employs TRBV18 and TRBJ2-4; TRBD1 matches at 7 bases. The CDR3 length is 15 residues. Unmatched junction bases numbered 3, after V lost 2 bases and J lost 2 bases. Per germline, CDR1 KGHSH and CDR2 LQKENI. The CDR3 is CASSPIQGTKNIQYF. The CDR3 DNA follows: TGTGCCAGCTCACCAATACAGGGGACCAAAAACATTCAGTACTTC.

This clonotype appeared many times. V and J are TRBV29-1 and TRBJ1-2; D ambiguous. Germline V CDR1 and CDR2: SQVTM, ANQGSEA. The V end was cut by 4 bases, the J end by 7 bases, with 7 bases between. This CDR3 comprises 10 residues. DNA for the CDR3: TGCAGCGTTGGGGCAATTGGCTACACCTTC. Amino acid sequence: CSVGAIGYTF.

V and J are TRBV11-2 and TRBJ2-3; 9 nucleotides agree with TRBD2. With V trimmed by 4 bases and J by 0 bases, 11 bases remained unmatched. CDR3 length: 18 residues. Looked up from germline, CDR1 is SGHAT and CDR2 is FQNNGV. The CDR3 bases are TGTGCCAGCAGCTCCCCCAGGCGACTAGCGGCTAGCACAGATACGCAGTATTTT. Translating gives CASSSPRRLAASTDTQYF. The full variable domain, completed using reference TRBV11-2 and TRBJ2-3, is EAGVAQSPRYKIIEKRQSVAFWCNPISGHATLYWYQQILGQGPKLLIQFQNNGVVDDSQLPKDRFSAERLKGVDSTLKIQPAKLEDSAVYLCASSSPRRLAASTDTQYFGPGTRLTVL.

This clonotype occurred once. The DNA for the CDR3 is TGCAGTGCTAGAGATCGTCAGGGTACGCGAAGGACCTACAATGAGCAGTTCTTC. It specifies CSARDRQGTRRTYNEQFF. The V gene is TRBV20-1, the J gene TRBJ2-1; weak D call: TRBD1 (5 bases). Looked up from germline, CDR1 is DFQATT and CDR2 is SNEGSKA (reference sequence). This CDR3 has 18 residues. V was clipped by 0 bases and J by 2 bases, with 20 bases between them.

This clonotype was counted only a few times. The J gene is TRBJ2-7, the V gene TRBV7-9; D possibly corresponds to TRBD1 (6 bases). The CDR3 loop spans 15 amino acids. Germline lookup yields CDR1 SEHNR and CDR2 FQNEAQ (reference sequence). V lost 8 bases, J lost 6 bases, and 23 bases lay in between. This CDR3 is CASRRGQGRGAEQYF. Written as DNA, the CDR3 is TGTGCCAGCCGAAGGGGCCAGGGCAGGGGAGCCGAGCAGTACTTC.

This clonotype has a handful of counts. The gene calls are TRBV6-5 and TRBJ1-5, with 7 nucleotides matching TRBD1. After removal of 6 bases from V and 4 bases from J, the junction contained 9 bases not matched to a gene. Per the germline V gene, CDR1 is MNHEY and CDR2 is SVGAGI. CDR3 length equals 15 residues. CDR3 in DNA: TGTGCCAGCAGCCTCCAAGGACAGGTGAATCAGCCCCAGCATTTT. Its protein product is CASSLQGQVNQPQHF.